This TCR beta chain was sequenced for a study of T cells after yellow fever vaccination. This clonotype was counted between two and nine times. Template switching by 5'RACE produced TCR cDNA, adding a universal primer site and UMIs. TCRdb redid the calling of the 5' RACE reads with MiXCR, one entry per CDR3 protein. Among a few hundred thousand distinct CDR3 sequences listed, 8.7% were seen once. The germline V gene encodes CDR1 SGHTA and CDR2 FQGNSA. Deletions cut 5 bases from V and 7 bases from J, with 15 bases between. This CDR3 region has 15 residues. The sample here was PBMCs, taken on the day of the first yellow fever vaccination. This clonotype originated in a man aged 18 to 30 who received the YFV17D yellow fever vaccine. The rearrangement links TRBV7-2 to TRBJ1-6; D uncertain. CDR3 sequence: CASSLQELVNSPLHF. The CDR3 DNA sequence: TGTGCCAGCAGCCTTCAGGAGTTAGTCAATTCACCCCTCCACTTT.